This T cell receptor beta chain is drawn from a study of early T cells in non-severe SARS-CoV-2 infection. In the study overall: The study sequenced bulk RNA from unsorted whole blood, with chains unpaired.

Tagging with unique molecular identifiers was applied to individual cDNA molecules. TCRdb re-analysed the 5' RACE reads in MiXCR, keeping a single row per CDR3 protein. In the table there are some 66,000 distinct CDR3 sequences, approximately 12% of which are singletons. The length of the CDR3 is 16 residues. The germline gives CDR1 SGHRS, CDR2 YFSETQ. Trimming removed 3 bases from V and 3 bases from J; junction bases left unmatched: 7. Only a few counts were recorded for this clonotype. Sequencing was done on a sample of whole blood. This TCR was recovered from an adult who was a healthcare worker with PCR-confirmed SARS-CoV-2 infection or an uninfected control (not recorded which). The rearrangement joins TRBV5-1 to TRBJ2-1, with 9 bases lining up with TRBD1. CDR3 region: CASSSTGGGHYNEQFF. The CDR3 region has the DNA TGCGCCAGCAGCTCAACAGGGGGCGGGCACTACAATGAGCAGTTCTTC. The entire variable domain, with the rest obtained from reference TRBV5-1 and TRBJ2-1, is as follows: KAGVTQTPRYLIKTRGQQVTLSCSPISGHRSVSWYQQTPGQGLQFLFEYFSETQRNKGNFPGRFSGRQFSNSRSEMNVSTLELGDSALYLCASSSTGGGHYNEQFFGPGTRLTVL.